This entry is about one T cell receptor (beta chain). The antigen is not known. Using immunoSEQ multiplex PCR, the repertoire was profiled, and TCRdb retains in-frame clones only, with some absent. Among over 15,000 clones listed, roughly 81% were seen once. With 2 bases removed from V and 6 bases from J, the gap between germline ends came to 14 bases. CDR1 and CDR2 (germline): SEHNR, FQNEAQ (reference sequence). This CDR3 is 15 amino acids long. This specimen comes from a study of OX40 agonist ivuxolimab in advanced cancers. Study-level results: The CD4+ and CD8+ T cells in the blood had expanded clonally by week 6 at 0.1 to 3.0 mg/kg.

V gene TRBV7-9 combines with J gene TRBJ2-1; a weak D match, TRBD1 (5 bases). This material consisted of CD4+ or CD8+ T cells sorted from blood, taken in a trial of the OX40 agonist ivuxolimab. The receptor's source is an adult with an advanced solid tumor such as melanoma, head and neck, liver or kidney cancer. The CDR3 nucleotides are TGTGCCAGCAGCTTAAATGGGGCAGGGCGCAATGAGCAGTTCTTC. Translating gives CASSLNGAGRNEQFF.